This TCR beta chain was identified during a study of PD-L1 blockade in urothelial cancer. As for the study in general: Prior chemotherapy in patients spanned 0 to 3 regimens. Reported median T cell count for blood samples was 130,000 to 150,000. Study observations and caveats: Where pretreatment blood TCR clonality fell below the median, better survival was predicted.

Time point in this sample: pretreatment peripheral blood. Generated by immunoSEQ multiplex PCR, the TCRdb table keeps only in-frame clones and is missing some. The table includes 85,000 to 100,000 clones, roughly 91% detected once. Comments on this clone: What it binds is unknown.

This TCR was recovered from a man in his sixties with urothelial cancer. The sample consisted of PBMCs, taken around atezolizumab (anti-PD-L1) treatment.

For the CDR3, the DNA is TGTGCCAGCAGCTCCCGGGACAGGGAATACAATGAGCAGTTCTTC. It yields the protein CASSSRDREYNEQFF. The V and J genes are TRBV5-4 and TRBJ2-1, with TRBD1 matching 9 bases. V was pared by 3 bases and J by 4 bases, with 5 bases of the junction left unmatched. CDR1 SGHNT and CDR2 YYREEE come from the germline V gene (reference sequence). The CDR3 runs to 15 residues.